In its sample, the clone carrying this T cell receptor (beta chain) was seen a few times. Its antigen remains unknown. The data were taken from a study of neurological immune-mediated disorders. The study, taken as a whole, reports: Phylogenetic grouping assigned the repertoires of 18 of 34 multiple sclerosis patients to a single related-CDR3 cluster, which may represent a signature. None of the features examined (clinical or MRI) was associated with the multiple sclerosis repertoire cluster.

Use was made of approximately 1 million CD4+ or CD8+ T cells in sorted libraries. The CDR3 runs 16 residues. Germline CDR1 LNHDA, CDR2 SQIVND (reference sequence). J lost 7 bases, V lost 5 bases, and 10 bases had no gene match. TCRdb processed the 5' RACE reads anew with MiXCR; each CDR3 protein has one entry. The repertoire includes approximately 50,000 distinct CDR3 sequences, around 5.3% of them detected once, and approximately 1.5% sits in the top ten. The clonotype was recovered from a woman under 30 with multiple sclerosis. The chain couples TRBV19 to TRBJ2-2; 10 nucleotides agree with TRBD1. The sequenced material came from CD4+ T cells from blood. Here the CDR3 reads CASSSIRDRGHGELFF. CDR3 bases: TGTGCCAGTAGTTCAATCCGGGACAGGGGTCACGGGGAGCTGTTTTTT.